The 27 T cell receptor beta chains below all came from one sample that was sequenced in a study of PD-L1 blockade in urothelial cancer. Produced via immunoSEQ multiplex PCR; TCRdb's table is partial and in-frame only. Of under 100,000 clones listed, around 76% are singletons. Source: PBMCs, taken around atezolizumab (anti-PD-L1) treatment. Source of these receptors: a man between 65 and 85 years old with urothelial cancer.

V is TRBV7-8 and J is TRBJ1-5; D is undetermined. From germline, CDR1 is SGHVS and CDR2 FQNEAQ. The CDR3 is 16 amino acids. The germline V and J ends were trimmed by 5 bases and 0 bases, with 14 bases remaining between them. The CDR3 DNA reads TGTGCCAGCAGCCCGGCCCGGGATTATAGCAATCAGCCCCAGCATTTT. It codes for CASSPARDYSNQPQHF. Combining the CDR3 with reference TRBV7-8 and TRBJ1-5 gives the whole variable domain GAGVSQSPRYKVAKRGQDVALRCDPISGHVSLFWYQQALGQGPEFLTYFQNEAQLDKSGLPSDRFFAERPEGSVSTLKIQRTQQEDSAVYLCASSPARDYSNQPQHFGDGTRLSIL.

V usage is TRBV6-1 and J usage is TRBJ2-1; 7 bases are a match to TRBD1. Germline V CDR1 and CDR2: MNHNS, SASEGT. The CDR3 is made up of 15 amino acids. The J segment lost 7 bases and the V segment lost 4 bases, leaving 10 bases of the junction unmatched. DNA for the CDR3: TGTGCCAGCAGTGTCCCCGGGACAGCCGGGAATGAGCAGTTCTTC. Translated: CASSVPGTAGNEQFF.

In its sample, this clone was seen once. This rearrangement joins TRBV6-5 to TRBJ2-5; tentative D call: TRBD1 (6 bases). This CDR3 contains 13 residues. V dropped 5 bases and J dropped 5 bases, with 12 bases sitting between them. Germline V gives CDR1 MNHEY, CDR2 SVGAGI. CDR3 region: CASSPQGWETQYF. The CDR3 coding sequence is TGTGCCAGCAGTCCACAGGGTTGGGAGACCCAGTACTTC.

V usage is TRBV11-1 and J usage is TRBJ2-7; 9 nucleotides align to TRBD1. The CDR3 sequence is 13 residues long. With V trimmed by 5 bases and J by 6 bases, 5 bases remained unmatched. Germline values: CDR1 SGHAT, CDR2 FQDESV (reference sequence). In nucleotides, the CDR3 is TGTGCCAGCAGCCAGGGACAGGGCGGCGAGCAGTACTTC. Translation gives CASSQGQGGEQYF. Full variable domain (remainder filled in from reference TRBV11-1 and TRBJ2-7): EAEVAQSPRYKITEKSQAVAFWCDPISGHATLYWYRQILGQGPELLVQFQDESVVDDSQLPKDRFSAERLKGVDSTLKIQPAELGDSAMYLCASSQGQGGEQYFGPGTRLTVT.

The V gene is TRBV7-9, the J gene TRBJ1-2, with D maybe TRBD1 (6 bases). The CDR3 totals 14 residues. The germline gives CDR1 SEHNR, CDR2 FQNEAQ (reference sequence). V gave up 4 bases and J gave up 5 bases, with 14 bases separating them. The CDR3 is CASSSRGDIYGYTF. The CDR3 DNA follows: TGTGCCAGCAGCTCCCGGGGGGACATTTATGGCTACACCTTC. Looking up the rest from reference TRBV7-9 and TRBJ1-2 gives the full variable domain: DTGVSQNPRHKITKRGQNVTFRCDPISEHNRLYWYRQTLGQGPEFLTYFQNEAQLEKSRLLSDRFSAERPKGSFSTLEIQRTEQGDSAMYLCASSSRGDIYGYTFGSGTRLTVV.

The chain links TRBV6-1 to TRBJ2-1; possibly TRBD2 for D (6 bases). Germline values: CDR1 MNHNS, CDR2 SASEGT. Trimming left V 0 bases short and J 6 bases short, with 9 bases between. CDR3 length: 14 residues. CDR3 sequence: CASSEAVGGNEQFF. In DNA form, the CDR3 reads TGTGCCAGCAGTGAAGCTGTGGGGGGCAATGAGCAGTTCTTC.

This clone was counted between two and nine times. V and J are TRBV14 and TRBJ2-2, with 8 bases that match TRBD1. This CDR3 is built from 16 residues. Germline CDR1 and CDR2: SGHDN and FVKESK. The J segment lost 6 bases and the V segment lost 1 base, leaving 7 bases of the junction unmatched. The CDR3 DNA reads as TGTGCCAGCAGCCAAGTACTGACAGGGGATGCCGGGGAGCTGTTTTTT. This encodes CASSQVLTGDAGELFF. The full variable domain, in which reference TRBV14 and TRBJ2-2 provide the parts outside the CDR3, is EAGVTQFPSHSVIEKGQTVTLRCDPISGHDNLYWYRRVMGKEIKFLLHFVKESKQDESGMPNNRFLAERTGGTYSTLKVQPAELEDSGVYFCASSQVLTGDAGELFFGEGSRLTVL.

On this clone: The sample has other DNA sequences that encode this CDR3 too. CDR3 in amino acids: CASSQDGPARPLFF. In DNA form, the CDR3 reads TGCGCCAGCAGCCAAGATGGGCCGGCCCGGCCACTGTTTTTT. The V and J genes are TRBV4-3 and TRBJ1-4; no clear D. This CDR3 is built from 14 residues. The V gene's germline CDR1 is LGHNA and CDR2 YSLEER. Trimming pared 0 bases from V and 13 bases from J, leaving 15 bases between.

The CDR3 DNA reads TGTGCCAGCAGCTTATCAGAGGCGGATCAGCCCCAGCATTTT. Amino acids: CASSLSEADQPQHF. This sequence joins TRBV7-6 and TRBJ1-5; D is undetermined. V lost 2 bases and J 5 bases, leaving 10 bases between the germline ends. Germline lookup yields CDR1 SGHVS and CDR2 FNYEAQ. CDR3 length: 14 residues.

This chain uses TRBV5-1 with TRBJ2-3; D is perhaps TRBD1 (6 bases). Germline V gene data show CDR1 as SGHRS and CDR2 as YFSETQ. The CDR3 is 15 residues long. V was shortened by 1 base and J by 5 bases, with 14 bases between the two germline ends. CDR3 coding DNA: TGCGCCAGCAGCTTGCAGGGGCGCAAGGTAGATACGCAGTATTTT. This sequence encodes CASSLQGRKVDTQYF. The whole variable domain, filled in from reference TRBV5-1 and TRBJ2-3, reads KAGVTQTPRYLIKTRGQQVTLSCSPISGHRSVSWYQQTPGQGLQFLFEYFSETQRNKGNFPGRFSGRQFSNSRSEMNVSTLELGDSALYLCASSLQGRKVDTQYFGPGTRLTVL.

This clone was picked up a small number of times. The chain couples TRBV19 to TRBJ2-4; a possible D gene is TRBD1 (5 bases). From germline, CDR1 is LNHDA and CDR2 SQIVND (reference sequence). Trimming removed 4 bases at V and 2 bases at J, with 21 bases between. This CDR3 contains 18 residues. In DNA, the CDR3 is TGTGCCAGTAGTAGGTCCCGGTCAGGGATTGGAACCAAAAACATTCAGTACTTC. Its translation: CASSRSRSGIGTKNIQYF.

The chain links TRBV7-3 to TRBJ2-5, with 7 bases fitting TRBD2. V shed 2 bases and J 9 bases; nucleotides not matched to a gene: 6. CDR3 length: 13 amino acids. CDR1 and CDR2 from the germline V gene are SGHTA and FQGTGA. CDR3 nucleotides: TGTGCCAGCAGCTTAGTCCGGGGAGGGGCCCAGTACTTC. Translated: CASSLVRGGAQYF. The entire variable domain, with the rest obtained from reference TRBV7-3 and TRBJ2-5, is as follows: GAGVSQTPSNKVTEKGKYVELRCDPISGHTALYWYRQSLGQGPEFLIYFQGTGAADDSGLPNDRFFAVRPEGSVSTLKIQRTERGDSAVYLCASSLVRGGAQYFGPGTRLLVL.

This clone has at least ten counts. CDR3 DNA: TGTGCCACCGTGACAGGATCTGGTGGCTACACCTTC. Protein sequence: CATVTGSGGYTF. V gene TRBV27 combines with J gene TRBJ1-2, with D possibly being TRBD1 (6 bases). The CDR3 has 12 residues. CDR1 MNHEY and CDR2 SMNVEV come from the germline V gene (reference sequence). V was pared by 10 bases and J by 7 bases, with 16 bases between.

The chain couples TRBV11-2 to TRBJ2-7; the D gene is possibly TRBD2 (9 bases). CDR3 length equals 15 residues. The V end lost 2 bases, the J end lost 5 bases, and 16 bases lay between the germline ends. Looked up from germline, CDR1 is SGHAT and CDR2 is FQNNGV. CDR3 region: CASSLLAGQADEQYF. Written as DNA, the CDR3 is TGTGCCAGCAGCTTACTAGCGGGACAGGCCGACGAGCAGTACTTC.

The chain recombines TRBV19 with TRBJ2-2, with 11 bases matching TRBD2. Looked up from germline, CDR1 is LNHDA and CDR2 is SQIVND (reference sequence). The CDR3 runs 18 residues. V was clipped by 5 bases and J by 7 bases; unmatched bases: 15. The CDR3 coding sequence is TGTGCCAGTAGTCCCGACCTAACTAGCGGGAGAATAGGCGGGGAGCTGTTTTTT. Translation gives CASSPDLTSGRIGGELFF.

This chain connects TRBV5-1 to TRBJ1-3; TRBD1 matches 7 bases. CDR3 size: 16 residues. CDR1 SGHRS and CDR2 YFSETQ come from the germline V gene. Unmatched junction bases numbered 8, after V lost 3 bases and J lost 2 bases. The CDR3, as DNA: TGCGCCAGCAGCTCGCCAGAACAGGGGCCTGGAAACACCATATATTTT. Residues: CASSSPEQGPGNTIYF.

The CDR3 DNA is TGTGCCAGTACCGCGGGCAATCAGCCCCAGCATTTT. Translation: CASTAGNQPQHF. This rearrangement joins TRBV19 to TRBJ1-5; D not certain. The CDR3 contains 12 residues. V lost 7 bases, J lost 2 bases, and 6 bases lay in between. Germline-derived CDR1 and CDR2 are LNHDA and SQIVND (reference sequence).

This chain links TRBV7-2 with TRBJ1-4; D unresolved. This CDR3 spans 13 amino acids. Germline loops: CDR1 SGHTA, CDR2 FQGNSA. V lost 1 base, J lost 7 bases, and 7 bases lay in between. CDR3 DNA: TGTGCCAGCAGCTTAGGTTGGGCTGAAAAACTGTTTTTT. It specifies CASSLGWAEKLFF. Full variable domain (outside the CDR3, taken from reference TRBV7-2 and TRBJ1-4): GAGVSQSPSNKVTEKGKDVELRCDPISGHTALYWYRQSLGQGLEFLIYFQGNSAPDKSGLPSDRFSAERTGGSVSTLTIQRTQQEDSAVYLCASSLGWAEKLFFGSGTQLSVL.

In its sample, this clone was seen a few times. The chain links TRBV7-8 to TRBJ2-1; a weak D match, TRBD2 (6 bases). CDR1 and CDR2 (germline): SGHVS, FQNEAQ. The CDR3 has 13 residues. V was trimmed by 5 bases and J by 10 bases, leaving 15 bases between them. CDR3 amino acids: CASSPWDSLEQFF. CDR3 bases: TGTGCCAGCAGCCCTTGGGACTCCCTGGAGCAGTTCTTC.

The V gene is TRBV7-2, the J gene TRBJ1-6, with a possible D match to TRBD1 (5 bases). Trimming took 4 bases from V and 7 from J, leaving 8 bases between them. CDR1 and CDR2 (germline): SGHTA, FQGNSA. CDR3 size: 13 residues. The CDR3 bases are TGTGCCAGCAGCTCCGCAGGGAATTCACCCCTCCACTTT. It is translated as CASSSAGNSPLHF. The variable domain in full, completed from reference TRBV7-2 and TRBJ1-6, reads GAGVSQSPSNKVTEKGKDVELRCDPISGHTALYWYRQSLGQGLEFLIYFQGNSAPDKSGLPSDRFSAERTGGSVSTLTIQRTQQEDSAVYLCASSSAGNSPLHFGNGTRLTVT.

CDR3 region: CASSFQGGEQFF. In DNA, the CDR3 is TGTGCCAGCAGCTTTCAGGGCGGCGAGCAGTTCTTC. The chain is built from TRBV11-1 and TRBJ2-1; D perhaps matches TRBD1 (5 bases). The CDR3 covers 12 residues. Germline V gene lookup returns CDR1 SGHAT and CDR2 FQDESV (reference sequence). Deletions cut 3 bases from V and 10 bases from J, with 10 bases between. Looking up the rest from reference TRBV11-1 and TRBJ2-1 gives the full variable domain: EAEVAQSPRYKITEKSQAVAFWCDPISGHATLYWYRQILGQGPELLVQFQDESVVDDSQLPKDRFSAERLKGVDSTLKIQPAELGDSAMYLCASSFQGGEQFFGPGTRLTVL.

This clone was detected only once. This chain uses TRBV6-5 with TRBJ2-1; the D is unclear. V lost 0 bases to trimming and J lost 1 base, with 10 bases between them. CDR1 MNHEY and CDR2 SVGAGI come from the germline V gene. There are 16 residues in the CDR3. The CDR3 nucleotides read TGTGCCAGCAGTTACTCTGTCCGTACATCCTACAATGAGCAGTTCTTC. Translated, it gives CASSYSVRTSYNEQFF.

Note on this clone: The sample holds other DNA sequences that translate to the same CDR3. The chain recombines TRBV5-1 with TRBJ2-5, with no clear D. V gave up 0 bases and J gave up 1 base, with 4 bases separating them. The CDR3 sequence is 13 residues long. CDR1 is SGHRS, CDR2 YFSETQ, per germline. The DNA for the CDR3 is TGCGCCAGCAGCTTGGATAGCCAAGAGACCCAGTACTTC. It yields the protein CASSLDSQETQYF.

The chain employs TRBV6-5 and TRBJ1-6; 7 bases match TRBD1. The CDR3 runs to 15 residues. V lost 8 bases and J lost 10; bases outside the gene matches: 14. Germline loops: CDR1 MNHEY, CDR2 SVGAGI. This CDR3 reads CASRAPGTEVSPLHF. In nucleotides, the CDR3 is TGTGCCAGCCGGGCCCCCGGGACAGAAGTGTCACCCCTCCACTTT.

The genes are TRBV19 and TRBJ2-5; 7 bases match TRBD1. Germline CDR1 reads LNHDA; CDR2 reads SQIVND (reference sequence). The CDR3 sequence is 13 residues long. With 10 bases clipped from V and 4 bases from J, the junction kept 9 bases outside the gene matches. The CDR3: CATGARGTETQYF. The CDR3, as DNA: TGTGCCACCGGTGCCAGGGGGACAGAGACCCAGTACTTC.

This clone is a singleton in its sample. The rearrangement uses TRBV11-3 and TRBJ2-3, with 8 bases aligning to TRBD2. Trimming cost V 1 base and J 3 bases; bases outside gene matches: 3. CDR1 and CDR2 (germline): SGHNT, YENEEA. The CDR3 runs 15 residues. This CDR3 is CASSLAGGPTDTQYF. The CDR3 DNA sequence: TGTGCCAGCAGCTTAGCGGGAGGGCCGACAGATACGCAGTATTTT.

The gene calls are TRBV6-1 and TRBJ2-7, with D unclear. The CDR3 is made up of 11 amino acids. Looked up from germline, CDR1 is MNHNS and CDR2 is SASEGT. V lost 9 bases and J 2 bases, leaving 8 bases between the germline ends. In DNA form, the CDR3 reads TGTGCCAGTACAGAAGCCTACGAGCAGTACTTC. Translation: CASTEAYEQYF.